The rows below give T cell receptor beta chains drawn from one sample of a study of CD8 T cells in ankylosing spondylitis. TCRdb independently ran MiXCR on the 5' RACE reads; one entry per CDR3 protein. The data contain 750,000 to 850,000 distinct CDR3 sequences, 12% of them singletons. The sequencing sample was made of blood, either unsorted or a sorted T cell fraction (not recorded which). These receptors all stem from a male donor with ankylosing spondylitis. Both conserved end residues are part of each CDR3. Only part of the rows carry a size: once, few, many, or a class if the clone is expanded.

V: TRBV27; J: TRBJ2-3; size: -; CDR3: CASSSRGFRADTQYF
V: TRBV20-1; J: TRBJ1-6; size: few; CDR3: CSARRMGGSYNSPLHF
V: TRBV6-5; J: TRBJ2-7; size: -; CDR3: CASSYKGSYEQYF
V: TRBV12-3/TRBV12-4; J: TRBJ1-1; size: few; CDR3: CARLGGNTEAFF
V: TRBV6-5; J: TRBJ1-1; size: many; CDR3: CASSYSAGGTEAFF
V: TRBV27; J: TRBJ2-5; size: -; CDR3: CASSKRLARETQYF
V: TRBV20-1; J: TRBJ1-1; size: many; CDR3: CSATYQWGRVNPEAFF
V: TRBV20-1; J: TRBJ2-1; size: many; CDR3: CSATHPAGTGSDEQFF
V: TRBV7-2; J: TRBJ2-2; size: -; CDR3: CASSSEGTSVSGELFF
V: TRBV12-3/TRBV12-4; J: TRBJ1-2; size: -; CDR3: CASSRQGGMGKNGYTF
V: TRBV20-1; J: TRBJ2-7; size: few; CDR3: CSAKPAARTGGSEQYF
V: TRBV6-2/TRBV6-3; J: TRBJ2-2; size: -; CDR3: CASSYEGTGAGELFF
V: TRBV27; J: TRBJ2-1; size: -; CDR3: CASSLSPGRSYNEQFF
V: TRBV20-1; J: TRBJ2-1; size: -; CDR3: CSARDNPFWFF
V: TRBV29-1; J: TRBJ2-5; size: many; CDR3: CSSAPFQETQYF
V: TRBV5-1; J: TRBJ2-1; size: -; CDR3: CASSGVAFLSGIDEQFF
V: TRBV6-4; J: TRBJ2-3; size: many; CDR3: CASSVSSSSTQYF
V: TRBV20-1; J: TRBJ2-3; size: many; CDR3: CSQFTGLRPDTQYF
V: TRBV12-3/TRBV12-4; J: TRBJ2-3; size: -; CDR3: CASSLGRGYTDTQYF
V: TRBV6-2/TRBV6-3; J: TRBJ2-2; size: -; CDR3: CASSNDRGQTGELFF
V: TRBV7-2; J: TRBJ2-5; size: -; CDR3: CASSSDRGERYQETQYF
V: TRBV20-1; J: TRBJ1-1; size: few; CDR3: CSARLPWNTEAFF
V: TRBV5-1; J: TRBJ2-5; size: few; CDR3: CASAGTPLETQYF
V: TRBV28; J: TRBJ2-2; size: few; CDR3: CASRTVRRTGELFF
V: TRBV19; J: TRBJ2-1; size: -; CDR3: CASSIRQGTYNEQFF
V: TRBV9; J: TRBJ2-1; size: few; CDR3: CASSVAPYNEQFF
V: TRBV3-1; J: TRBJ2-2; size: -; CDR3: CASSRGAGLYTGELFF
V: TRBV11-2; J: TRBJ2-7; size: few; CDR3: CASSLRKTSGIVPQFYEQYF
V: TRBV5-1; J: TRBJ2-1; size: many; CDR3: CASSLEGPGHYNEQFF
V: TRBV7-2; J: TRBJ2-3; size: -; CDR3: CASSSRGGDTQYF
V: TRBV12-3/TRBV12-4; J: TRBJ2-3; size: many; CDR3: CASRPGGDTQYF
V: TRBV11-2; J: TRBJ2-7; size: few; CDR3: CASSNRQGRSYEQYF
V: TRBV7-2; J: TRBJ2-7; size: few; CDR3: CASSLAGGASSYEQYF
V: TRBV20-1; J: TRBJ2-1; size: few; CDR3: CSAYLAVKQFF
V: TRBV20-1; J: TRBJ2-3; size: many; CDR3: CSALLLGTSGRETDTQYF
V: TRBV20-1; J: TRBJ2-1; size: many; CDR3: CSARGGRANEQFF
V: TRBV7-6; J: TRBJ2-1; size: -; CDR3: CASSLLEGSYNEQFF
V: TRBV28; J: TRBJ2-7; size: -; CDR3: CASSSPGRLTYEQYF
V: TRBV24-1; J: TRBJ2-1; size: many; CDR3: CATSSDGRRNYNEQFF
V: TRBV28; J: TRBJ1-4; size: -; CDR3: CASSSVGGAFEKLFF
V: TRBV20-1; J: TRBJ1-5; size: -; CDR3: CSAYDRIRGGQPQHF
V: TRBV7-2; J: TRBJ2-1; size: -; CDR3: CASSTHRSSYNEQFF
V: TRBV9; J: TRBJ2-7; size: -; CDR3: CASSPRSWASYEQYF
V: TRBV6-1; J: TRBJ1-2; size: few; CDR3: CASKRDSSYGYTF
V: TRBV6-5; J: TRBJ2-7; size: -; CDR3: CASSYSERPYEQYF
V: TRBV6-1; J: TRBJ1-1; size: -; CDR3: CASTKDRNTEAFF
V: TRBV5-6; J: TRBJ2-3; size: few; CDR3: CASSLGIEPTDTQYF
V: TRBV20-1; J: TRBJ1-2; size: few; CDR3: CSATPTGNYGYTF
V: TRBV7-9; J: TRBJ1-1; size: many; CDR3: CASSSSGSTEAFF
V: TRBV20-1; J: TRBJ2-1; size: many; CDR3: CSAPKDRETYNEQFF
V: TRBV11-2; J: TRBJ2-1; size: -; CDR3: CASSSPGSGRTLLRNEQFF
V: TRBV6-1; J: TRBJ1-5; size: many; CDR3: CASGRGVNQPQHF
V: TRBV28; J: TRBJ1-6; size: few; CDR3: CASSLYRLNNSPLHF
V: TRBV18; J: TRBJ2-7; size: many; CDR3: CASSPGTGLYEQYF
V: TRBV28; J: TRBJ1-6; size: many; CDR3: CASSTDTYSPLHF